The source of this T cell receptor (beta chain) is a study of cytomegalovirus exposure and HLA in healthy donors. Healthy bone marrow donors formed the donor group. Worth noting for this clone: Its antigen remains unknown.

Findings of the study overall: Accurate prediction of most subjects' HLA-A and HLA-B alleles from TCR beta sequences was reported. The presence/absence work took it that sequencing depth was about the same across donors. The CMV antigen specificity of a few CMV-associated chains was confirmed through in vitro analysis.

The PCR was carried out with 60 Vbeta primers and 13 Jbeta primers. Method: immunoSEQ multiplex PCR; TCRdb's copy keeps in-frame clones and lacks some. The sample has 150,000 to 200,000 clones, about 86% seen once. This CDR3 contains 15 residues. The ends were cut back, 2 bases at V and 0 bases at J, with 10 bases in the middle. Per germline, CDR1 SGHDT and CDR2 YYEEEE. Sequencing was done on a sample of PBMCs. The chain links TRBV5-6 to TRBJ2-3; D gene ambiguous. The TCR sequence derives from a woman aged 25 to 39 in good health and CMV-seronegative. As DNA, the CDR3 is TGTGCCAGCAGCTTAAGGAGCCCAAGCACAGATACGCAGTATTTT. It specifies CASSLRSPSTDTQYF.